This entry concerns a single T cell receptor beta chain. What it binds is not known. This record belongs to a study of shared clonotypes between healthy human individuals. Regarding the study as a whole: Researchers found naive subsets generally carried larger estimated richness than memory subsets.

Clones were sequenced by immunoSEQ multiplex PCR, and TCRdb holds only the in-frame ones, with some missing. The sample lists approximately 2.4 million clones; almost 96% were seen once. The germline gives CDR1 LNHDA, CDR2 SQIVND (reference sequence). V lost 7 bases and J lost 5, with 15 bases in between. The CDR3 has 15 residues. The sequenced sample consisted of naive CD4+ T cells sorted from blood. Indicated subset: CD45RA+ positively selected. V usage is TRBV19 and J usage is TRBJ1-6; D not resolved. This clonotype was sampled from a man aged 18-30 years in good health. The CDR3 nucleotides read TGTGCCAGTACCCCCGACAAGCGGAATAATTCACCCCTCCACTTT. Amino acid sequence: CASTPDKRNNSPLHF.